A selection of T cell receptor beta chains follows, all from one sample in a study of tumor-infiltrating lymphocytes in primary liver carcinoma. TCRdb re-analysed the multiplex PCR reads in MiXCR, keeping a single row per CDR3 protein. The data show 300,000 to 350,000 distinct CDR3 sequences, about 61% seen once. The sample was peripheral blood. The receptors originated from a man between 40 and 49 years old with primary liver carcinoma and hepatitis B virus infection. The CDR3 runs from the conserved cysteine through the conserved F or W. Some rows mark clone size as missing; the rest say once, few, many or name a class of expanded clone.

j_gene: TRBJ2-1
v_gene: TRBV6-2/TRBV6-3
abundance: -
CDR3aa: CASSYCDVNGQFF

j_gene: TRBJ2-1
v_gene: TRBV12-3/TRBV12-4
abundance: few
CDR3aa: CASSLILAGRNEQFF

j_gene: TRBJ2-1
v_gene: TRBV4-2
abundance: -
CDR3aa: CASSQMSMERDLLGSYNEQFF

j_gene: TRBJ1-1
v_gene: TRBV6-1
abundance: many
CDR3aa: CASSEDLGQGFATEAFF

j_gene: TRBJ2-1
v_gene: TRBV5-1
abundance: -
CDR3aa: CASSLTATGFNEQFF

j_gene: TRBJ2-7
v_gene: TRBV11-2
abundance: -
CDR3aa: CVSSFRTGVYEQYF

j_gene: TRBJ2-7
v_gene: TRBV20-1
abundance: -
CDR3aa: CSAIFDRGYEQYF

j_gene: TRBJ2-3
v_gene: TRBV11-2
abundance: -
CDR3aa: CVSSLTYTQYF

j_gene: TRBJ2-3
v_gene: TRBV11-2
abundance: -
CDR3aa: CSSRHAGGRPSDTQYF

j_gene: TRBJ2-4
v_gene: TRBV5-4
abundance: few
CDR3aa: CASSERAELAKNIQYF

j_gene: TRBJ2-1
v_gene: TRBV15
abundance: few
CDR3aa: CATSREAPGDYNEQFF

j_gene: TRBJ2-2
v_gene: TRBV6-6
abundance: many
CDR3aa: CASIGIANTGELFF

j_gene: TRBJ2-7
v_gene: TRBV11-2
abundance: -
CDR3aa: CASIRSRDGTYGQYF

j_gene: TRBJ2-2
v_gene: TRBV7-9
abundance: -
CDR3aa: CASSLGLAGGSGELFF

j_gene: TRBJ2-7
v_gene: TRBV10-2
abundance: many
CDR3aa: CASSEGEQYF

j_gene: TRBJ2-1
v_gene: TRBV12-3/TRBV12-4
abundance: many
CDR3aa: CASSLAGGSGRAWNEQFF

j_gene: TRBJ2-3
v_gene: TRBV11-3
abundance: many
CDR3aa: CASSRRGDSDQDTQYF

j_gene: TRBJ2-1
v_gene: TRBV6-1
abundance: many
CDR3aa: CASSEDTDEQFF

j_gene: TRBJ2-5
v_gene: TRBV11-2
abundance: few
CDR3aa: CASSFTTTGTAQETQYF

j_gene: TRBJ2-7
v_gene: TRBV28
abundance: -
CDR3aa: CASIPSGAGRSYEQYF

j_gene: TRBJ1-2
v_gene: TRBV28
abundance: -
CDR3aa: CVSSAPRDTHFSNYGYTF

j_gene: TRBJ1-2
v_gene: TRBV4-1
abundance: few
CDR3aa: CASSQGSLYGYTF

j_gene: TRBJ2-3
v_gene: TRBV11-2
abundance: -
CDR3aa: CASSLDYEGVGALDTRYF

j_gene: TRBJ2-7
v_gene: TRBV6-1
abundance: -
CDR3aa: CTSSRPGYYEQYF

j_gene: TRBJ2-7
v_gene: TRBV7-9
abundance: few
CDR3aa: CASSLLAGGSYEQYF

j_gene: TRBJ2-2
v_gene: TRBV11-2
abundance: -
CDR3aa: CASSQKGQGADIGEMFF

j_gene: TRBJ2-3
v_gene: TRBV6-5
abundance: -
CDR3aa: CVSKTVRSDTQYF

j_gene: TRBJ2-7
v_gene: TRBV4-3
abundance: many
CDR3aa: CASSQGTSGASYEQYF

j_gene: TRBJ2-7
v_gene: TRBV5-1
abundance: -
CDR3aa: CASSLGSGNEQYF